This TCR beta chain was obtained from a study of cytomegalovirus exposure and HLA in healthy donors. CDR3 size: 15 residues. CDR1 and CDR2 from the germline V gene are MNHNS and SASEGT. V dropped 5 bases and J dropped 8 bases, with 18 bases sitting between them. General study findings and limits: Judged likely to be a sequencing artifact was a cluster of highly shared sequence variants.

A remark on this clone: What it binds is not known.

A multiplex PCR was run with 60 Vbeta primers and 13 Jbeta primers. Repertoires were generated with immunoSEQ multiplex PCR, while TCRdb's copy carries only in-frame clones and drops some. The table has around 200,000 clones, more than 60% seen once; the top ten hold about 0.22%. The source material was PBMCs. This TCR was recovered from a girl aged 2 to 9 in good health and CMV-seronegative. This chain connects TRBV6-1 to TRBJ1-4; perhaps TRBD1 as D (5 bases). CDR3 DNA sequence: TGTGCCAGCAGTCTCCGCGGAGGGGCTGGCGAAAAACTGTTTTTT. Its protein is CASSLRGGAGEKLFF.